The clone carrying this T cell receptor beta chain was seen just once. This sample was included in a study of blood T cell repertoires in COVID-19. The overall study: The study drew acute and convalescent COVID-19 samples from the United States, Italy and Spain. The analysed material was cDNA or gDNA that came from T cells, B-cell-depleted T cells, or PBMCs.

The authors' processing: Amplification of reference gene primers was used by the study to estimate nucleated cell counts. Libraries were prepared by immunoSEQ multiplex PCR; TCRdb keeps only in-frame clonotypes and omits some of them. From that table come the V and J calls and clone size; the DNA was used to work out D and trimming. The table shows about 87,000 clones, with around 90% occurring only once. From germline, CDR1 is MNHEY and CDR2 SVGAGI. The CDR3 extends over 16 amino acids. With 0 bases removed from V and 10 bases from J, the gap between germline ends came to 21 bases. The specimen sequenced was peripheral blood. The chain combines TRBV6-5 with TRBJ1-1; weak D call: TRBD1 (6 bases). The origin of this receptor is a woman older than 75 with acute or convalescent COVID-19. This chain's CDR3 is CASSYSPQAQGGGAFF. DNA of the CDR3: TGTGCCAGCAGTTACTCCCCTCAGGCACAGGGTGGAGGAGCTTTCTTT.